This T cell receptor (beta chain) was sequenced for a study of regulatory T cells in long-lasting Graves disease. Overall study findings and caveats: No thyroid tissue was studied; the work used peripheral blood only. Shared public clonotypes totalled approximately 3,000 in persistent patients, compared with approximately 970 in new patients. Favored gene segments in persistent disease were TRBV28, TRBJ1-2 and TRBJ2-5.

Indicated time point: newly diagnosed GD, antithyroid drugs for less than 3 months. The TCR library was made from RNA extracted from PBMCs. It was an endocrinology department in Xi'an, China, that provided the patients. Through Arm-PCR of CDR3 regions and iRepertoire HTBI primers, TCR beta libraries were built. TCRdb recomputed calls from the multiplex PCR reads with MiXCR, one row per CDR3 protein. This table holds about 420,000 distinct CDR3 sequences, about 17% found once. The CDR3 covers 14 residues. Germline CDR1 and CDR2: SGHTA and FQGNSA. Trimming stripped 3 bases from V and 7 bases from J, with 15 bases between. Many counts were recorded for this clonotype. Antigen: not known. The data also belong to a second study, concerning T cells in Graves' hyperthyroidism and ophthalmopathy.

The sequence derives from a woman aged 18-29 years with Graves disease. This sequence joins TRBV7-2 and TRBJ2-5; D is perhaps TRBD2 (6 bases). This specimen was peripheral blood mononuclear cells (PBMCs), taken at new diagnosis, from a patient treated with antithyroid drugs. In DNA, the CDR3 is TGTGCCAGCAGCTTCATCCGGGAGTCGGGGACCCAGTACTTC. It yields the protein CASSFIRESGTQYF.